Described below is a single T cell receptor beta chain sequence and its context. The antigen is unknown. The sample originates from a study of a mutant IDH1 vaccine in newly diagnosed glioma. The time point was: week 11, during vaccination. Each dose delivered 300 ug of mutant IDH1 20-mer peptide subcutaneously with imiquimod. The CDR3 covers 16 residues. The germline V and J ends were trimmed by 0 bases and 0 bases, with 9 bases remaining between them. Germline V CDR1 and CDR2: SGHTA, FQGNSA. Produced via immunoSEQ multiplex PCR; TCRdb's table is partial and in-frame only. The sample holds tens of thousands of clones; about 70% are singletons and the top ten take roughly 11%.

The material was peripheral blood mononuclear cells (PBMCs), obtained from a glioma patient whose treatment included an IDH1 peptide vaccine. The chain recombines TRBV7-2 with TRBJ1-3, with a tentative D call TRBD1 (6 bases). The TCR comes from a man aged 18 to 35 with glioma. Some clones in this sample may be carry-over from other donors' samples. The CDR3 region is CASSLATGLSGNTIYF. CDR3 coding DNA: TGTGCCAGCAGCTTAGCGACAGGTCTCTCTGGAAACACCATATATTTT.